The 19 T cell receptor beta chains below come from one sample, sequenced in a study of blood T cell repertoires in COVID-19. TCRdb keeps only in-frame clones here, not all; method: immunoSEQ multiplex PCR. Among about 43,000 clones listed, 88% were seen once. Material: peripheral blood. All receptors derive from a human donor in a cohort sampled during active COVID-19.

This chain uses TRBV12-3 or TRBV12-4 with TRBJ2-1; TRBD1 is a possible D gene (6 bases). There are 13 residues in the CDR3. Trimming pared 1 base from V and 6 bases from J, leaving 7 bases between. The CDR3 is CASSLGGPNEQFF. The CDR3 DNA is TGTGCCAGCAGTTTAGGGGGGCCCAATGAGCAGTTCTTC.

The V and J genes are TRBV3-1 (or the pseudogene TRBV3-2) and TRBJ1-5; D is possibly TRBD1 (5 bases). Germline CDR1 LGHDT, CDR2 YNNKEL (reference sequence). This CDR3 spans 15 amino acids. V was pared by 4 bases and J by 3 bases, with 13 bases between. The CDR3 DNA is TGTGCCAGCAGCCTGCAGGGTCTAGTCAATCAGCCCCAGCATTTT. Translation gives CASSLQGLVNQPQHF.

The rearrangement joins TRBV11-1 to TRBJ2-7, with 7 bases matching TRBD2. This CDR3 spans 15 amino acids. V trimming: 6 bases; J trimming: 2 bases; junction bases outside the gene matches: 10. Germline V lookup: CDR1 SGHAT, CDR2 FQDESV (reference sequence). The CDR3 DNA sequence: TGTGCCAGCAGTTGGGGCGGGGGAAGCACCTACGAGCAGTACTTC. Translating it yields CASSWGGGSTYEQYF.

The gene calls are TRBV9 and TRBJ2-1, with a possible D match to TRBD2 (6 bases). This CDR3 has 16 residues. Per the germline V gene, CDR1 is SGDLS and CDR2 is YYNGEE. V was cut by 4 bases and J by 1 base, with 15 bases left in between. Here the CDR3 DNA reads TGTGCCAGCAGCCCGGGGGTCGGACCGTCCTACAATGAGCAGTTCTTC. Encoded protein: CASSPGVGPSYNEQFF.

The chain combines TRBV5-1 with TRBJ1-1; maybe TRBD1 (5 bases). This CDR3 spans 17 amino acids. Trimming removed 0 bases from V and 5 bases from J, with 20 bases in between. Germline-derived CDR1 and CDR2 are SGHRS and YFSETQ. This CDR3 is CASSLDWGDGFGTEAFF. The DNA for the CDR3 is TGCGCCAGCAGCTTGGACTGGGGGGATGGATTTGGAACTGAAGCTTTCTTT.

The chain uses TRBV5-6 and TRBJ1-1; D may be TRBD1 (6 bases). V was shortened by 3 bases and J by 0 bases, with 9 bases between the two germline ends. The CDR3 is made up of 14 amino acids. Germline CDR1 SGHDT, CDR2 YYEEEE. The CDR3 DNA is TGTGCCAGCAGCTATGGACAGCTGAACACTGAAGCTTTCTTT. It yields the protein CASSYGQLNTEAFF.

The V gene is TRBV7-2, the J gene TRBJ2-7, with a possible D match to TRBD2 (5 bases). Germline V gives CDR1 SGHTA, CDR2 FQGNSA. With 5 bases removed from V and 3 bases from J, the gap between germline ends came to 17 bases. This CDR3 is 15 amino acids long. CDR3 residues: CASSRSSGVGYEQYF. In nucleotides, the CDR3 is TGTGCCAGCAGCCGGAGCTCCGGGGTCGGCTACGAGCAGTACTTC.

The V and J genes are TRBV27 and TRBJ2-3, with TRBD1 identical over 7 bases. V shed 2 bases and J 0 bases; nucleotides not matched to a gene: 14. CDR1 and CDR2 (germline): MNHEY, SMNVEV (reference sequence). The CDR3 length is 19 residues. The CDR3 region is CASSLRTVAGGTSTDTQYF. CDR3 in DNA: TGTGCCAGCAGTTTACGTACTGTCGCAGGGGGAACTAGCACAGATACGCAGTATTTT.

This chain's CDR3 is CASSLVQTQAFF. CDR3 DNA sequence: TGTGCCAGCAGCTTAGTACAGACCCAGGCGTTCTTC. This chain links TRBV7-8 with TRBJ2-1; no definite D call. The CDR3 spans 12 residues. V was pared by 1 base and J by 15 bases, with 13 bases between. Germline CDR1 reads SGHVS; CDR2 reads FQNEAQ. Full variable domain (missing parts from reference TRBV7-8 and TRBJ2-1): GAGVSQSPRYKVAKRGQDVALRCDPISGHVSLFWYQQALGQGPEFLTYFQNEAQLDKSGLPSDRFFAERPEGSVSTLKIQRTQQEDSAVYLCASSLVQTQAFFGPGTRLTVL.

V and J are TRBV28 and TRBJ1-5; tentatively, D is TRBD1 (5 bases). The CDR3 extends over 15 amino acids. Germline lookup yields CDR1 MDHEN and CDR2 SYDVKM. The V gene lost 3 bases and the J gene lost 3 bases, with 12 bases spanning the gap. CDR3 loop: CASSLTENPNQPQHF. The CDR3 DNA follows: TGTGCCAGCAGTTTGACAGAAAACCCCAATCAGCCCCAGCATTTT.

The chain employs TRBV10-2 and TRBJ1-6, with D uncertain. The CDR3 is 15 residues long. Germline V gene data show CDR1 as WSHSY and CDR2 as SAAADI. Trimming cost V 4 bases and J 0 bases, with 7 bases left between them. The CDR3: CASSVGSSYNSPLHF. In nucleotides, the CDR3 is TGCGCCAGCAGTGTCGGGAGCTCCTATAATTCACCCCTCCACTTT.

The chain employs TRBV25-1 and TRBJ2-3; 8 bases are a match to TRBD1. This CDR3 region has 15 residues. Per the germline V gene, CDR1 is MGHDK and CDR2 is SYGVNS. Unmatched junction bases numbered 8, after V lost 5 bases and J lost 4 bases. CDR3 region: CASSPPGQVADTQYF. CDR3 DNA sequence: TGTGCCAGCAGTCCCCCGGGACAGGTGGCAGATACGCAGTATTTT.

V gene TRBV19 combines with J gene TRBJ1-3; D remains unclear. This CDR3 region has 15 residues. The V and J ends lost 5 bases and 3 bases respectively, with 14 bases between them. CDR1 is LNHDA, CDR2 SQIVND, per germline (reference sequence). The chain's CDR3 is CASSPGLGRGNTIYF. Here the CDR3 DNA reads TGTGCCAGTAGTCCCGGCCTAGGCCGTGGAAACACCATATATTTT.

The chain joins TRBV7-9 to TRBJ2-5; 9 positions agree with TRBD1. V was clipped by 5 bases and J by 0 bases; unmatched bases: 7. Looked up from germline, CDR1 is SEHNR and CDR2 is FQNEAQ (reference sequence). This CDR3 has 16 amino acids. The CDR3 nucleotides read TGTGCCAGCAGCGGGGGGACAGGGATGTACCAAGAGACCCAGTACTTC. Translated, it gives CASSGGTGMYQETQYF.

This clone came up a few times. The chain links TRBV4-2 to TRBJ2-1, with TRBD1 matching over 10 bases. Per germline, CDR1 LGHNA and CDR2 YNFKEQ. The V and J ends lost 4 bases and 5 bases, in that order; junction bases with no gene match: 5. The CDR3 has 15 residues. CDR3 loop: CASSPRDRGDNEQFF. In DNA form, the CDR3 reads TGTGCCAGCAGCCCCAGGGACAGGGGTGACAATGAGCAGTTCTTC.

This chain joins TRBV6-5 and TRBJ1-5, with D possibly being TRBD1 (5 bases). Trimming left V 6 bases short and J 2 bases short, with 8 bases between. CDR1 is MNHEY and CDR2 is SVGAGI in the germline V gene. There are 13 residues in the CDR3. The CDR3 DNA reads TGTGCCAGCAGAGCGACAGGCAATCAGCCCCAGCATTTT. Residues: CASRATGNQPQHF.

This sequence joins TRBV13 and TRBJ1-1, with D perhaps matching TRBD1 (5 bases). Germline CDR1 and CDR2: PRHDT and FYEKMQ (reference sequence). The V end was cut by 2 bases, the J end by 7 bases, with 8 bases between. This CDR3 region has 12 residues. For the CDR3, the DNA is TGTGCCAGCAGCTTACTCAGGGATGAAGCTTTCTTT. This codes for CASSLLRDEAFF.

CDR3 amino acids: CATSSGTGQAETQYF. For the CDR3, the DNA is TGTGCCACCAGCAGTGGGACAGGGCAGGCGGAGACCCAGTACTTC. This rearrangement joins TRBV15 to TRBJ2-5; 9 bases map to TRBD1. CDR1 LNHNV and CDR2 YYDKDF come from the germline V gene (reference sequence). This CDR3 is 15 amino acids long. The trim removed 3 bases at V and 5 bases at J, leaving 7 bases unmatched.

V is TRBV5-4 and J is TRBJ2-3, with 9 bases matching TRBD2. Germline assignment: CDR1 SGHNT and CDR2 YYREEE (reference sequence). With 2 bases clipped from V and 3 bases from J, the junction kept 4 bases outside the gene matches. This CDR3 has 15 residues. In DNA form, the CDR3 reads TGTGCCAGCAGCTTTAGCGGGAGTAGAACAGATACGCAGTATTTT. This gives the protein CASSFSGSRTDTQYF.